Presented here are 22 T cell receptor beta chains from one specimen sequenced in a study of CD8+ T cells in alopecia areata. Sequencing used cDNA as its template, made by extracting RNA and reverse transcribing it. Sequencing used immunoSEQ multiplex PCR; TCRdb keeps in-frame clones, though not all of them. The repertoire holds 85,000 to 110,000 clones, with around 59% as singletons. The sequenced sample was CD4+ T cells sorted from blood. The receptor source for this set is a human donor in good health.

V is TRBV11-2 and J is TRBJ1-2; 11 nucleotides agree with TRBD1. Germline V gives CDR1 SGHAT, CDR2 FQNNGV. The CDR3 runs 15 residues. V shed 5 bases, J shed 4 bases, and the junction held 6 bases outside the gene matches. CDR3 sequence reads: CASSPGQGAVYGYTF. The DNA for the CDR3 is TGTGCCAGCAGCCCAGGACAGGGGGCGGTCTATGGCTACACCTTC.

This chain joins TRBV30 and TRBJ1-2, with 9 bases identical to TRBD1. The germline V gene encodes CDR1 GTSNPN and CDR2 SVGIG (reference sequence). The V gene end was trimmed by 5 bases and the J gene end by 2 bases; junction bases not matched to a gene: 12. The CDR3 is made up of 16 amino acids. For the CDR3, the DNA is TGTGCCTGGGGAGGGGGACAGGGTCGTGACAACTATGGCTACACCTTC. Translated: CAWGGGQGRDNYGYTF.

V gene TRBV4-3 combines with J gene TRBJ2-3; TRBD2 aligns across 8 bases. V shed 1 base and J 5 bases; nucleotides not matched to a gene: 14. Germline V lookup: CDR1 LGHNA, CDR2 YSLEER. The CDR3 sequence is 18 residues long. This chain's CDR3 is CASSQGKLGGGSEDTQYF. CDR3 in DNA: TGCGCCAGCAGCCAAGGAAAACTCGGCGGGGGGAGTGAAGATACGCAGTATTTT.

The chain employs TRBV6-6 and TRBJ1-1; tentatively, D is TRBD1 (6 bases). Looked up from germline, CDR1 is MNHNY and CDR2 is SVGAGI (reference sequence). This CDR3 spans 14 amino acids. The V and J ends lost 7 bases and 3 bases respectively, with 15 bases between them. CDR3: CASIQDSLHTEAFF. CDR3 DNA sequence: TGTGCCAGCATCCAGGACAGTTTGCACACTGAAGCTTTCTTT.

There are a few counts of this clone. V usage is TRBV7-8 and J usage is TRBJ2-1; 8 bases fit TRBD1. The germline gives CDR1 SGHVS, CDR2 FQNEAQ. With V trimmed by 5 bases and J by 6 bases, 3 bases remained unmatched. CDR3 size: 13 residues. The CDR3 sequence is CASSVDRVNEQFF. CDR3 bases: TGTGCCAGCAGCGTGGACAGGGTCAATGAGCAGTTCTTC.

The CDR3 DNA follows: TGTGCCAGCAAAGTCACATCGTGGAATTCACCCCTCCACTTT. Amino acid sequence: CASKVTSWNSPLHF. The V and J genes are TRBV28 and TRBJ1-6; no definite D call. V was trimmed by 7 bases and J by 7 bases, leaving 14 bases between them. Germline CDR1 is MDHEN and CDR2 is SYDVKM. This CDR3 is built from 14 residues.

The chain couples TRBV10-3 to TRBJ2-7, with 10 nucleotides matching TRBD1. Germline CDR1 reads ENHRY; CDR2 reads SYGVKD. The ends lost 6 bases at V and 6 bases at J; junction bases unmatched: 8. This CDR3 comprises 14 residues. CDR3 DNA: TGTGCCATCAGCAGACAGGGGGCGTCGGTCGAGCAGTACTTC. It encodes CAISRQGASVEQYF.

The CDR3 region is CAWSHSHEQYF. The CDR3 DNA sequence: TGTGCCTGGAGTCACAGCCACGAGCAGTACTTC. This rearrangement joins TRBV30 to TRBJ2-7; no firm D call. This CDR3 is 11 amino acids long. Trimming removed 2 bases at V and 5 bases at J, with 7 bases between. The germline gives CDR1 GTSNPN, CDR2 SVGIG (reference sequence).

V gene TRBV28 combines with J gene TRBJ1-2, with D possibly being TRBD1 (5 bases). CDR1 is MDHEN and CDR2 is SYDVKM in the germline V gene. The CDR3 has 13 amino acids. The V end was cut by 8 bases, the J end by 8 bases, with 18 bases between. The CDR3 protein is CASREGGEEGYTF. DNA of the CDR3: TGTGCCAGCCGTGAAGGAGGGGAAGAGGGCTACACCTTC.

The chain joins TRBV5-5 to TRBJ1-2, with no clear D. Germline V gene lookup returns CDR1 SGHKS and CDR2 YYEKEE (reference sequence). Trimming left V 2 bases short and J 3 bases short, with 14 bases between. The CDR3 runs to 15 residues. Here the CDR3 DNA reads TGTGCCAGCAGCTTAGCACAGCCGGGAGACTATGGCTACACCTTC. It translates to CASSLAQPGDYGYTF.

This clone has more than one count but fewer than ten. This chain joins TRBV7-2 and TRBJ1-3; 8 bases are a match to TRBD1. After removal of 5 bases from V and 2 bases from J, the junction contained 5 bases not matched to a gene. This CDR3 contains 15 residues. From germline, CDR1 is SGHTA and CDR2 FQGNSA. CDR3 in DNA: TGTGCCAGCAGCCCGACGACAGGGGCTGGAAACACCATATATTTT. It is translated as CASSPTTGAGNTIYF.

This clone was counted a few times. The CDR3 here is CASSETGTGPYGYTF. CDR3 bases: TGTGCCAGCAGCGAAACCGGGACAGGGCCCTATGGCTACACCTTC. The rearrangement joins TRBV7-2 to TRBJ1-2; 9 nucleotides agree with TRBD1. CDR1 is SGHTA, CDR2 FQGNSA, per germline. V shed 5 bases, J shed 4 bases, and the junction held 8 bases outside the gene matches. CDR3 size: 15 residues.

This chain joins TRBV9 and TRBJ2-5; TRBD2 might be the D (5 bases). CDR1 is SGDLS, CDR2 YYNGEE, per germline. The CDR3 has 14 residues. The germline V and J ends were trimmed by 3 bases and 0 bases, with 9 bases remaining between them. CDR3 loop: CASSAGLHQETQYF. As DNA, the CDR3 is TGTGCCAGCAGCGCCGGACTGCACCAAGAGACCCAGTACTTC. Full variable domain (outside the CDR3, taken from reference TRBV9 and TRBJ2-5): DSGVTQTPKHLITATGQRVTLRCSPRSGDLSVYWYQQSLDQGLQFLIQYYNGEERAKGNILERFSAQQFPDLHSELNLSSLELGDSALYFCASSAGLHQETQYFGPGTRLLVL.

This clone was observed a few times. The chain carries TRBV4-1 and TRBJ2-1; no clear D. Deletions cut 0 bases from V and 9 bases from J, with 9 bases between. Germline loops: CDR1 MGHRA, CDR2 YSYEKL. The CDR3 covers 13 residues. CDR3 protein: CASSQDYLGEQFF. The CDR3 DNA reads TGCGCCAGCAGCCAAGATTACCTTGGTGAGCAGTTCTTC.

The sample holds one count of this clone. This sequence joins TRBV29-1 and TRBJ2-5, with a tentative D call TRBD1 (5 bases). The germline gives CDR1 SQVTM, CDR2 ANQGSEA. The CDR3 sequence is 13 residues long. Trimming took off 5 bases at V and 1 base at J, with 11 bases between the two ends. The CDR3 coding sequence is TGCAGCGTTAAAGGGGATGGCCAAGAGACCCAGTACTTC. Protein product: CSVKGDGQETQYF.

Turning to this clone: The identical CDR3 is also encoded by other nucleotide sequences in the sample. CDR3 in DNA: TGTGCCAGCAGTTCACCTAATTCACCCCTCCACTTT. Amino acid sequence: CASSSPNSPLHF. This sequence joins TRBV28 and TRBJ1-6, with D uncertain. The germline V gene has CDR1 MDHEN and CDR2 SYDVKM. This CDR3 region has 12 residues. Trimming left V 4 bases short and J 6 bases short, with 4 bases between.

This chain's CDR3 is CSGGQGVADTQYF. The CDR3 DNA reads as TGCAGCGGGGGACAGGGGGTCGCAGATACGCAGTATTTT. The chain links TRBV29-1 to TRBJ2-3, with TRBD1 identical over 11 bases. CDR3 size: 13 residues. CDR1 is SQVTM, CDR2 ANQGSEA, per germline. The ends lost 7 bases at V and 4 bases at J; junction bases unmatched: 4.

A note on this clone: This same CDR3 is encoded by further DNA sequences in the sample. In nucleotides, the CDR3 is TGCAGCGTTGTAGGCGAGGGGCAGCAGATGAGTGGGGCTTTCTTT. Its translation is CSVVGEGQQMSGAFF. The rearrangement uses TRBV29-1 and TRBJ1-1; perhaps TRBD1 as D (5 bases). The CDR3 consists of 15 residues. Germline CDR1 is SQVTM and CDR2 is ANQGSEA. Trimming stripped 4 bases from V and 11 bases from J, with 26 bases between.

This clone was picked up a small number of times. This rearrangement joins TRBV30 to TRBJ1-1; no firm D call. The germline V and J ends were trimmed by 1 base and 0 bases, with 6 bases remaining between them. Germline V gene lookup returns CDR1 GTSNPN and CDR2 SVGIG (reference sequence). The CDR3 runs 13 residues. CDR3 region: CAWSGQMNTEAFF. For the CDR3, the DNA is TGTGCCTGGAGTGGGCAGATGAACACTGAAGCTTTCTTT. The variable domain in full, completed from reference TRBV30 and TRBJ1-1, reads SQTIHQWPATLVQPVGSPLSLECTVEGTSNPNLYWYRQAAGRGLQLLFYSVGIGQISSEVPQNLSASRPQDRQFILSSKKLLLSDSGFYLCAWSGQMNTEAFFGQGTRLTVV.

The chain carries TRBV30 and TRBJ1-4; D ambiguous. This CDR3 has 13 residues. V shed 0 bases and J shed 7 bases, with 9 bases lying between them. Germline loops: CDR1 GTSNPN, CDR2 SVGIG (reference sequence). CDR3 nucleotide sequence: TGTGCCTGGAGTGTAGACGTCGGTGAAAAACTGTTTTTT. This sequence encodes CAWSVDVGEKLFF.

This chain links TRBV7-7 with TRBJ1-2; unclear D gene. Germline CDR1 reads SSHAT; CDR2 reads FNYEAQ (reference sequence). The CDR3 spans 8 residues. CDR3 loop: CARSGYTF. The CDR3 nucleotides read TGTGCTAGGAGTGGCTACACCTTC.

The chain is built from TRBV7-9 and TRBJ2-5; 7 positions match TRBD2. This CDR3 is built from 14 residues. With 8 bases clipped from V and 2 bases from J, the junction kept 8 bases outside the gene matches. Germline V lookup: CDR1 SEHNR, CDR2 FQNEAQ (reference sequence). CDR3 protein: CASSGRGIQETQYF. DNA of the CDR3: TGTGCCAGCTCAGGGAGGGGCATACAAGAGACCCAGTACTTC.